This T cell receptor beta chain is from a study of T cells in Graves' hyperthyroidism and ophthalmopathy. Absence of ophthalmopathy progression within 18 months defined stable Graves' hyperthyroidism. Study conclusions and caveats: A median approximately 6.8 months before onset, the model predicted ophthalmopathy. Researchers report that a 13 V-J model separated ophthalmopathy from stable hyperthyroidism. Most clonotypes expanded in thyroid above 0.001 were likewise present in blood.

Of note for this clonotype: Its matching antigen is unknown.

Germline V lookup: CDR1 MGHRA, CDR2 YSYEKL. This CDR3 is built from 16 residues. Trimming removed 3 bases at V and 5 bases at J, with 17 bases between. RNA transcripts yielded amplified TCR beta CDR3 regions. Researchers ran a first-round RT-PCR on the TCR CDR3 using the HTBI primer set. Each CDR3 protein gets one entry after TCRdb re-called the multiplex PCR reads with MiXCR. Of a few hundred thousand distinct CDR3 sequences listed, about 15% were seen once; the top ten hold approximately 7%. V and J are TRBV4-1 and TRBJ1-5; D remains ambiguous. Sequences were obtained from blood. The source of this sequence is a woman in her twenties or thirties with Graves' hyperthyroidism. CDR3 sequence (DNA): TGCGCCAGCAGCCAGGGCCTGAGTGGATGGGATCAGCCCCAGCATTTT. This sequence encodes CASSQGLSGWDQPQHF.